Listed below are T cell receptor beta chains from one sample, sequenced in a study of blood T cell repertoires in COVID-19. Method: immunoSEQ multiplex PCR; TCRdb's copy keeps in-frame clones and lacks some. The profile shows roughly 220,000 clones, 84% of them singletons. Sequenced sample: peripheral blood. All receptors come from a woman in her forties who had recovered from COVID-19. The CDR3 runs from the conserved cysteine through the conserved F or W. The order of the fields is V gene, clone size, J gene, D gene, CDR3 protein, CDR3 DNA. D genes are given only for firm matches. Clone size is stated in some rows and not others, as once, few, many or a class when expanded.

>TRBV5-1|-|TRBJ1-2|-
CASSWGGGRDGYTF
TGCGCCAGCAGCTGGGGTGGGGGCCGGGATGGCTACACCTTC
>TRBV24-1|-|TRBJ2-1|-
CATSEPGQGEQFF
TGTGCCACCAGTGAGCCAGGGCAGGGTGAGCAGTTCTTC
>TRBV7-2|-|TRBJ1-2|-
CASTLEGYGYTF
TGTGCCAGCACCTTGGAGGGCTATGGCTACACCTTC
>TRBV10-3|-|TRBJ1-4|-
CAISESRDEKLFF
TGTGCCATCAGTGAGTCGAGGGATGAAAAACTGTTTTTT
>TRBV5-1|-|TRBJ2-7|-
CASSLAPGSYEQYF
TGCGCCAGCAGCTTGGCCCCAGGGTCCTACGAGCAGTACTTC
>TRBV6-5|few|TRBJ1-5|TRBD1
CASSSRGLHQPQHF
TGTGCCAGCAGTTCCAGGGGGCTTCATCAGCCCCAGCATTTT
>TRBV6-5|-|TRBJ2-7|-
CASRTAPAPSYEQYF
TGTGCCAGCAGAACAGCCCCCGCACCTTCCTACGAGCAGTACTTC
>TRBV6-2/TRBV6-3|few|TRBJ1-2|-
CASSYDRVYRLRHGLYGYTF
TGTGCCAGCAGTTACGATCGTGTCTATCGGCTCCGACATGGGCTGTATGGCTACACCTTC
>TRBV19|-|TRBJ1-6|TRBD1
CASRSWGQGVNSPLHF
TGTGCCAGTAGATCGTGGGGACAGGGTGTAAATTCACCCCTCCACTTT
>TRBV9|-|TRBJ2-2|TRBD1
CASSVEDQGAANTGELFF
TGTGCCAGCAGCGTAGAAGACCAGGGGGCAGCGAACACCGGGGAGCTGTTTTTT
>TRBV24-1|few|TRBJ1-2|-
CATSDDLTGYGYTF
TGTGCCACCAGTGATGATTTGACAGGCTATGGCTACACCTTC
>TRBV28|-|TRBJ1-3|-
CASSLGASGNTIYF
TGTGCCAGCAGTTTGGGGGCCTCTGGAAACACCATATATTTT
>TRBV6-1|-|TRBJ2-7|-
CASSDRAYEQYF
TGTGCCAGCAGTGACAGGGCCTACGAGCAGTACTTC
>TRBV20-1|-|TRBJ2-3|TRBD2
CSASVAGAGGGDTQYF
TGCAGTGCTAGTGTAGCGGGGGCAGGGGGAGGGGATACGCAGTATTTT
>TRBV18|-|TRBJ2-7|-
CASSPGQDYEQYF
TGTGCCAGCTCGCCCGGCCAGGACTACGAGCAGTACTTC
>TRBV2|-|TRBJ1-5|-
CASSLETGRSNQPQHF
TGTGCCAGCAGTCTTGAGACGGGTAGAAGCAATCAGCCCCAGCATTTT